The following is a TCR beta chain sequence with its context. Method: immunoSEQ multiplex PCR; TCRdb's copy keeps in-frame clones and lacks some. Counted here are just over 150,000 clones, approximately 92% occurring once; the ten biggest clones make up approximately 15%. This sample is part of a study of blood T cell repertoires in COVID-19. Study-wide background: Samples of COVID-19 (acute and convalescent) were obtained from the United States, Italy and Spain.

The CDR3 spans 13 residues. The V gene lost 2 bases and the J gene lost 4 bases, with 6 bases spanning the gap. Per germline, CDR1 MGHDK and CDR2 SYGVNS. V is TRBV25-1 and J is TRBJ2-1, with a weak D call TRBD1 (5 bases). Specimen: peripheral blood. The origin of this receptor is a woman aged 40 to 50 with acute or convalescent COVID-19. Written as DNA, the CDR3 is TGTGCCAGCAGTGAACAGGGTTACAATGAGCAGTTCTTC. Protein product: CASSEQGYNEQFF.